This T cell receptor beta chain was recovered during a study of blood T cell repertoires in COVID-19. Study-wide context: Acute and convalescent COVID-19 samples came from the United States, Italy and Spain. The analysed material was cDNA or gDNA that came from T cells, B-cell-depleted T cells, or PBMCs.

CDR3 size: 17 residues. In germline, CDR1 is LNHNV, CDR2 YYDKDF (reference sequence). Unmatched junction bases numbered 6, after V lost 2 bases and J lost 0 bases. Original processing methods: It was from reference gene primer amplification that nucleated cell counts were estimated. TCRdb keeps only in-frame clones here, not all; method: immunoSEQ multiplex PCR. Clone size and V and J calls were adopted from that table, with D and trimming inferred from the DNA. The repertoire holds fewer than 250,000 clones, with roughly 87% as singletons. V usage is TRBV15 and J usage is TRBJ1-1; 10 bases align to TRBD1. This receptor was obtained from a woman aged 55-69 years with COVID-19, enrolled during active disease. What was sequenced was peripheral blood. In DNA form, the CDR3 reads TGTGCCACCAGCAGACGCGGGACAGGGGTCCTGAACACTGAAGCTTTCTTT. Amino acids: CATSRRGTGVLNTEAFF. The entire variable domain, with the rest obtained from reference TRBV15 and TRBJ1-1, is as follows: DAMVIQNPRYQVTQFGKPVTLSCSQTLNHNVMYWYQQKSSQAPKLLFHYYDKDFNNEADTPDNFQSRRPNTSFCFLDIRSPGLGDTAMYLCATSRRGTGVLNTEAFFGQGTRLTVV.